A selection of T cell receptor beta chains follows, all from one sample in a study of cytomegalovirus exposure and HLA in healthy donors. The table came from immunoSEQ multiplex PCR; TCRdb's copy has only in-frame clones and leaves some out. The sample holds about 110,000 clones, 75% seen once. Input material: PBMCs. The origin of the receptors is a man in his forties or fifties in good health and CMV-seronegative. CDR3s include the opening cysteine and the closing phenylalanine or tryptophan. Fields, in order: D gene, J gene, clone size, V gene, CDR3 protein, CDR3 DNA. The D gene is left open where the match is weak. Part of the rows lack a size; the others show once, few, many or a class for expanded clones.

D: TRBD1
J: TRBJ2-2
size: .
V: TRBV5-1
CDR3: CASSLVVLRQGNTGELFF
DNA: TGCGCCAGCAGCTTGGTTGTGTTAAGACAGGGGAACACCGGGGAGCTGTTTTTT

D: TRBD1
J: TRBJ1-1
size: few
V: TRBV6-5
CDR3: CASKLGQGDTEAFF
DNA: TGTGCCAGCAAATTGGGACAGGGGGACACTGAAGCTTTCTTT

D: .
J: TRBJ1-1
size: .
V: TRBV2
CDR3: CASIREADADPEAFF
DNA: TGTGCCAGCATACGGGAGGCGGATGCCGACCCTGAAGCTTTCTTT

D: .
J: TRBJ2-3
size: .
V: TRBV7-9
CDR3: CASSSQTRPSTDTQYF
DNA: TGTGCCAGCAGCTCTCAGACAAGACCTAGCACAGATACGCAGTATTTT

D: TRBD1
J: TRBJ1-1
size: .
V: TRBV2
CDR3: CASSETLGTGGGGTEAFF
DNA: TGTGCCAGCAGTGAAACCTTAGGGACAGGGGGCGGGGGGACTGAAGCTTTCTTT

D: .
J: TRBJ1-2
size: .
V: TRBV7-9
CDR3: CASSPLLLMGATGYTF
DNA: TGTGCCAGCAGCCCACTACTCTTGATGGGGGCGACTGGCTACACCTTC

D: TRBD2
J: TRBJ2-1
size: .
V: TRBV13
CDR3: CASSATLGLALDGEQFF
DNA: TGTGCCAGCAGCGCCACGTTGGGACTAGCCCTCGACGGTGAGCAGTTCTTC

D: TRBD1
J: TRBJ2-1
size: .
V: TRBV19
CDR3: CASSISLGGQGTDNEQFF
DNA: TGTGCCAGTAGTATCAGCTTGGGGGGACAGGGGACCGACAATGAGCAGTTCTTC

D: TRBD2
J: TRBJ2-1
size: .
V: TRBV6-5
CDR3: CASKTSGGTNEQFF
DNA: TGTGCCAGCAAGACTAGCGGGGGCACCAATGAGCAGTTCTTC

D: .
J: TRBJ2-1
size: .
V: TRBV4-1
CDR3: CASSQPSGTRGSPSYNEQFF
DNA: TGCGCCAGCAGCCAGCCATCCGGAACAAGAGGGTCTCCCTCCTACAATGAGCAGTTCTTC

D: TRBD1
J: TRBJ1-6
size: .
V: TRBV6-5
CDR3: CASSAGQGESPLHF
DNA: TGTGCCAGCAGCGCGGGACAGGGGGAATCACCCCTCCACTTT

D: .
J: TRBJ2-7
size: .
V: TRBV19
CDR3: CASSSVHLSRYEQYF
DNA: TGTGCCAGTAGTTCCGTTCACCTAAGCCGCTACGAGCAGTACTTC

D: TRBD2
J: TRBJ2-7
size: .
V: TRBV5-1
CDR3: CASSFYTAGDEQYF
DNA: TGCGCCAGCAGCTTTTACACAGCGGGAGACGAGCAGTACTTC

D: .
J: TRBJ2-6
size: .
V: TRBV28
CDR3: CASTSWSLPSGANVLTF
DNA: TGTGCCAGCACTTCCTGGAGTCTCCCCTCTGGGGCCAACGTCCTGACTTTC

D: .
J: TRBJ1-1
size: .
V: TRBV5-1
CDR3: CASSMTQSGTEAFF
DNA: TGCGCCAGCAGCATGACCCAAAGCGGCACTGAAGCTTTCTTT

D: TRBD2
J: TRBJ2-7
size: .
V: TRBV4-2
CDR3: CASSQDGTSGGPKQYF
DNA: TGTGCCAGCAGCCAAGATGGGACTAGCGGGGGCCCTAAGCAGTACTTC

D: TRBD1
J: TRBJ2-1
size: once
V: TRBV5-1
CDR3: CASSLAGTGDEQFF
DNA: TGCGCCAGCAGCTTGGCTGGGACAGGGGATGAGCAGTTCTTC

D: .
J: TRBJ2-3
size: .
V: TRBV15
CDR3: CATSRAREYTQYF
DNA: TGTGCCACCAGCAGAGCCCGGGAGTATACGCAGTATTTT

D: TRBD1
J: TRBJ2-3
size: .
V: TRBV7-9
CDR3: CASSLQGAEGDTQYF
DNA: TGTGCCAGCAGCCTACAGGGGGCGGAGGGAGATACGCAGTATTTT

D: TRBD2
J: TRBJ2-5
size: .
V: TRBV7-9
CDR3: CASSLIAGAWETQYF
DNA: TGTGCCAGCAGCTTAATAGCGGGGGCATGGGAGACCCAGTACTTC

D: TRBD2
J: TRBJ2-1
size: .
V: TRBV2
CDR3: CASSEVAGFNEQFF
DNA: TGTGCCAGCAGTGAAGTAGCGGGGTTCAATGAGCAGTTCTTC

D: .
J: TRBJ2-6
size: .
V: TRBV6-5
CDR3: CASSYRRSGANVLTF
DNA: TGTGCCAGCAGTTACCGGAGGTCTGGGGCCAACGTCCTGACTTTC

D: TRBD2
J: TRBJ2-1
size: .
V: TRBV2
CDR3: CASSDGGGISNEQFF
DNA: TGTGCCAGCAGTGATGGCGGGGGTATCAGCAATGAGCAGTTCTTC